These T cell receptor beta chains were read from a single sample in a study of PD-1 blockade in classical Hodgkin lymphoma. Repertoires were generated with immunoSEQ multiplex PCR, while TCRdb's copy carries only in-frame clones and drops some. The table lists roughly 7,900 clones, approximately 80% of them singletons. Material: peripheral blood mononuclear cells (PBMCs), obtained before the fourth cycle of nivolumab. Receptors were obtained from a human donor with classical Hodgkin lymphoma. The CDR3 runs from the conserved cysteine through the conserved F or W. The order of the fields is clone size, J gene, V gene, D gene, CDR3 DNA, CDR3 protein. D genes are given only for firm matches. Where a row states a size, it is once, few, many or the class of an expanded clone; other rows omit it.

>NA|TRBJ1-4|TRBV11-2|NA
TGTGCCAGCAGCGTTAGACCGAAACCGGGGGAAAAACTGTTTTTT
CASSVRPKPGEKLFF
>NA|TRBJ2-1|TRBV28|TRBD2
TGTGCCAGCAGTTCCCCGGGGGCGGGGGGGTACAATGAGCAGTTCTTC
CASSSPGAGGYNEQFF
>NA|TRBJ2-1|TRBV27|NA
TGTGCCAGCAGTCCGGCGACAGGCTCCTACAATGAGCAGTTCTTC
CASSPATGSYNEQFF
>few|TRBJ1-6|TRBV12-5|NA
TGTGCTAAGACCCTACTACTCGAGGGTTCACCCCTCCACTTT
CAKTLLLEGSPLHF
>NA|TRBJ2-1|TRBV18|NA
TGTGCCAGCGCGGACATGGGTGGTAGTCTATGGCAGTTCTTC
CASADMGGSLWQFF
>NA|TRBJ2-1|TRBV4-3|TRBD2
TGCGCCAGCAGCCAAGTAGAGACTAGCGGGTTCGGCTCCTACAATGAGCAGTTCTTC
CASSQVETSGFGSYNEQFF
>NA|TRBJ2-1|TRBV6-6|TRBD1
TGTGCCAGCAGACAAGGACAGGGACCCTACAATGAGCAGTTCTTC
CASRQGQGPYNEQFF
>NA|TRBJ2-7|TRBV6-6|NA
TGTGCCAGCAGTTACACAGAGGATGAGCAGTACTTC
CASSYTEDEQYF
>NA|TRBJ1-5|TRBV6-1|TRBD1
TGTGCCAGCAGCCCAGACAGGGGGGGCCAGCCCCAGCATTTT
CASSPDRGGQPQHF
>NA|TRBJ2-7|TRBV11-2|TRBD1
TGTGCCAGCAGCGTGGGACAGTCCTCCTACGAGCAGTACTTC
CASSVGQSSYEQYF
>NA|TRBJ2-2|TRBV7-2|NA
TGTGCCAGCAGCTTAGTATTGGCAGGGAACACCGGGGAGCTGTTTTTT
CASSLVLAGNTGELFF
>NA|TRBJ1-2|TRBV10-2|NA
TGCGCCAGCAGTCCGGACTATGGCTACACCTTC
CASSPDYGYTF
>NA|TRBJ2-3|TRBV7-9|TRBD1
TGTGCCAGCAGCTCGGGACAGGGGATCACAGATACGCAGTATTTT
CASSSGQGITDTQYF
>NA|TRBJ2-1|TRBV7-9|TRBD2
TGTGCCAGCAGCTTCCCACTAGCGTTTTCCTACAATGAGCAGTTCTTC
CASSFPLAFSYNEQFF
>NA|TRBJ2-5|TRBV14|TRBD2
TGTGCCAGCAGCCCGCTTTCTAGCGGACCGGCCCAAGAGACCCAGTACTTC
CASSPLSSGPAQETQYF
>NA|TRBJ2-1|TRBV25-1|NA
TGTGCCAGCAGTCCGGGCGGGGGCCGCTACAATGAGCAGTTCTTC
CASSPGGGRYNEQFF
>NA|TRBJ1-1|TRBV28|NA
TGTGCCAGCGCCGGGAACACTGAAGCTTTCTTT
CASAGNTEAFF
>medium-sized|TRBJ1-1|TRBV13|NA
TGTGCCAGCAGCCTCCAACAGGGTCGGGTCACTGAAGCTTTCTTT
CASSLQQGRVTEAFF
>NA|TRBJ2-2|TRBV28|NA
TGTGCCAGCAGTTCCGACACGGCCGGGGAGCTGTTTTTT
CASSSDTAGELFF
>NA|TRBJ1-2|TRBV4-1|NA
TGCGCCAGCAGCCAAGAAAAGGTATTTGGGAATGGCTACACCTTC
CASSQEKVFGNGYTF
>NA|TRBJ2-1|TRBV6-5|TRBD1
TGTGCCAGCAGTATACAGGGGAATATATGGGAGCAGTTCTTC
CASSIQGNIWEQFF
>NA|TRBJ1-6|TRBV4-3|NA
TGCGCCAGCAGCCAATTCAACAGGGATCTCTATAATTCACCCCTCCACTTT
CASSQFNRDLYNSPLHF
>once|TRBJ2-3|TRBV6-6|NA
TGTGCCACCGACGGACGGGAAGAGGGCACAGATACGCAGTATTTT
CATDGREEGTDTQYF
>NA|TRBJ2-7|TRBV28|NA
TGTGCCAGCAGTGTGCCGGGGAGCTCCTACGAGCAGTACTTC
CASSVPGSSYEQYF
>NA|TRBJ2-1|TRBV5-1|TRBD2
TGCGCCAGCAGCTTGCTTATGAGGACTAGCGGAGGCAATGAGCAGTTCTTC
CASSLLMRTSGGNEQFF
>NA|TRBJ2-2|TRBV14|TRBD1
TGTGCCAGCAGCTTCGGGACAGCCCGCACCGGGGAGCTGTTTTTT
CASSFGTARTGELFF
>NA|TRBJ2-1|TRBV11-2|TRBD2
TGTGCCAGCAGGTACGCGGGGGGGCCATCCAATGAGCAGTTCTTC
CASRYAGGPSNEQFF
>NA|TRBJ1-1|TRBV27|TRBD1
TGTGCCAGTGTACAGGGGCCTGAAGCTTTCTTT
CASVQGPEAFF
>few|TRBJ1-5|TRBV7-6|NA
TGTGCCAGCAGCTTCAAGAGCAATCAGCCCCAGCATTTT
CASSFKSNQPQHF
>NA|TRBJ1-3|TRBV9|TRBD1
TGTGCCAGCAGCGTATTCGACGGGACAGTCACGTCTGGAAACACCATATATTTT
CASSVFDGTVTSGNTIYF
>NA|TRBJ2-2|TRBV9|NA
TGTGCCAGCAGCTTCGGGAGAAGTACCGGGGAGCTGTTTTTT
CASSFGRSTGELFF
>NA|TRBJ1-5|TRBV5-5|NA
TGTGCCAGCAGCTGGGCAGGGGAGGATCAGCCCCAGCATTTT
CASSWAGEDQPQHF
>NA|TRBJ1-6|TRBV28|TRBD1
TGTGCCAGCAGTTTATTGCAGGGGGCCTCCCATTCACCCCTCCACTTT
CASSLLQGASHSPLHF
>NA|TRBJ2-5|TRBV2|TRBD2
TGTGCCAGCACTCGCGGGGGGGGCGGAGAGACCCAGTACTTC
CASTRGGGGETQYF
>NA|TRBJ1-5|TRBV4-3|NA
TGCGCCAGCAGCCAAGATTGGGGGGGGCGTCAGCCCCAGCATTTT
CASSQDWGGRQPQHF
>NA|TRBJ1-4|TRBV10-3|NA
TGTGCCATCAGTGAGAGGGCAGGGACTAATGAAAAACTGTTTTTT
CAISERAGTNEKLFF
>NA|TRBJ2-5|TRBV18|NA
TGTGCCAGCTCACCAGGGGCGGGGCAAGAGACCCAGTACTTC
CASSPGAGQETQYF